This record covers a single T cell receptor beta chain. Only in-frame clones appear in the TCRdb table, and some are missing; sequencing was by immunoSEQ multiplex PCR. The sample lists 150,000 to 200,000 clones, less than 95% occurring once. This entry belongs to a study of cytomegalovirus exposure and HLA in healthy donors. The CDR3 runs 19 residues. After removal of 0 bases from V and 3 bases from J, the junction contained 11 bases not matched to a gene. Per germline, CDR1 SGHDN and CDR2 FVKESK. The receptor comes from a woman in her late teens or twenties in good health and CMV-seropositive. The chain has TRBV14 and TRBJ1-5, with TRBD1 matching over 10 bases. The sequencing sample was made of PBMCs. The CDR3 is CASSQEGAGGQGINQPQHF. The CDR3 region has the DNA TGTGCCAGCAGCCAAGAAGGAGCGGGGGGACAGGGGATCAATCAGCCCCAGCATTTT.